This T cell receptor (beta chain) came from a study of cytomegalovirus exposure and HLA in healthy donors. Findings of the study overall: By a later analysis, the bulk of CMV-associated TCR beta chains appeared HLA-restricted. Per a prior analysis, the majority of TCR beta V segments were productive roughly 87% or roughly 30% of the time.

Points on this clone: Its antigen is not identified.

PCR was performed using 60 Vbeta and 13 Jbeta primers. Libraries were prepared by immunoSEQ multiplex PCR; TCRdb keeps only in-frame clonotypes and omits some of them. The sample includes approximately 110,000 clones. The sequenced sample was PBMCs. This receptor was taken from a young man in good health and CMV-seronegative.

As DNA, the CDR3 is TGTGCCAGCAGCTTGGCGGGGGGCAATCAGCCCCAGCATTTT. Its translation is CASSLAGGNQPQHF. The J gene is TRBJ1-5, the V gene TRBV5-4; D may be TRBD1 (5 bases). V shed 0 bases and J shed 2 bases, with 6 bases lying between them. The CDR3 spans 14 residues. CDR1 is SGHNT, CDR2 YYREEE, per germline (reference sequence). The whole variable domain, remainder taken from reference TRBV5-4 and TRBJ1-5, is ETGVTQSPTHLIKTRGQQVTLRCSSQSGHNTVSWYQQALGQGPQFIFQYYREEENGRGNFPPRFSGLQFPNYSSELNVNALELDDSALYLCASSLAGGNQPQHFGDGTRLSIL.